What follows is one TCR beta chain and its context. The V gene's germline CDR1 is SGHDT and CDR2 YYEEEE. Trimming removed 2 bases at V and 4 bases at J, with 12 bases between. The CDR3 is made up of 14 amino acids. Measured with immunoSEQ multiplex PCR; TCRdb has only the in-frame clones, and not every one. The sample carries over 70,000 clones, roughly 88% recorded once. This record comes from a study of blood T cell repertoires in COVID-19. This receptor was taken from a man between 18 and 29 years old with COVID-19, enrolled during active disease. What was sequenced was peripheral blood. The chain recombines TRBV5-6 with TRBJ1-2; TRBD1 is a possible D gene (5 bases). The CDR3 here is CASSLGAGVYGYTF. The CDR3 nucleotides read TGTGCCAGCAGCTTAGGGGCAGGAGTCTATGGCTACACCTTC.